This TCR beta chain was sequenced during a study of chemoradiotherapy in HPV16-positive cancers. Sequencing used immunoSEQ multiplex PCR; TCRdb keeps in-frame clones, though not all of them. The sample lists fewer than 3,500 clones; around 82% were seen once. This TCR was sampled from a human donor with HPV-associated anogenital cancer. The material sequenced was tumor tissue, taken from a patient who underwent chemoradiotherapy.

The CDR3 coding sequence is TGTGCCAGTAGTACCACACAAAACTATGGCTACACCTTC. This sequence encodes CASSTTQNYGYTF. The chain recombines TRBV19 with TRBJ1-2; no clear D gene. Trimming removed 4 bases at V and 2 bases at J, with 8 bases between. The length of the CDR3 is 13 residues. The V gene's germline CDR1 is LNHDA and CDR2 SQIVND (reference sequence).